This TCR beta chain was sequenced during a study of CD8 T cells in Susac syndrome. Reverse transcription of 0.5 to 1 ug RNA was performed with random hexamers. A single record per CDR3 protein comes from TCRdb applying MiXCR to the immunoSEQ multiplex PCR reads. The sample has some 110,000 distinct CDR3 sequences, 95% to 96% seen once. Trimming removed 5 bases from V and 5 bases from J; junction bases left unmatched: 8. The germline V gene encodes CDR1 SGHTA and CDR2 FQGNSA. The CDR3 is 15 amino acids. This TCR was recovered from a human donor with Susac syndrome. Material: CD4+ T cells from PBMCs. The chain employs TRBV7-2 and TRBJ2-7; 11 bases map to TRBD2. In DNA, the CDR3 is TGTGCCAGCAGCAACCCGGGACTAGCGGCCAACGAGCAGTACTTC. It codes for CASSNPGLAANEQYF.